This T cell receptor (beta chain) was captured in a study of cytomegalovirus exposure and HLA in healthy donors. Findings of the study overall: Cytomegalovirus status, reportedly, was diagnosed with high specificity and sensitivity by the classifier. It was 150 to 200 TCR beta chains that were listed as cytomegalovirus-associated.

On this clone itself: Its antigen is undetermined.

Generated by immunoSEQ multiplex PCR, the TCRdb table keeps only in-frame clones and is missing some. The sample holds about 79,000 clones, approximately 93% seen once. Germline CDR1 reads GTSNPN; CDR2 reads SVGIG (reference sequence). This CDR3 region has 15 residues. Trimming removed 0 bases at V and 4 bases at J, with 15 bases between. The chain combines TRBV30 with TRBJ1-1; possible D gene TRBD1, 5 bases. The source is a woman aged 25 to 39 in good health and CMV-seronegative. The sample was PBMCs. DNA of the CDR3: TGTGCCTGGAGTGTACAAGGGCCAGGGTCCACTGAAGCTTTCTTT. Amino acid sequence: CAWSVQGPGSTEAFF.